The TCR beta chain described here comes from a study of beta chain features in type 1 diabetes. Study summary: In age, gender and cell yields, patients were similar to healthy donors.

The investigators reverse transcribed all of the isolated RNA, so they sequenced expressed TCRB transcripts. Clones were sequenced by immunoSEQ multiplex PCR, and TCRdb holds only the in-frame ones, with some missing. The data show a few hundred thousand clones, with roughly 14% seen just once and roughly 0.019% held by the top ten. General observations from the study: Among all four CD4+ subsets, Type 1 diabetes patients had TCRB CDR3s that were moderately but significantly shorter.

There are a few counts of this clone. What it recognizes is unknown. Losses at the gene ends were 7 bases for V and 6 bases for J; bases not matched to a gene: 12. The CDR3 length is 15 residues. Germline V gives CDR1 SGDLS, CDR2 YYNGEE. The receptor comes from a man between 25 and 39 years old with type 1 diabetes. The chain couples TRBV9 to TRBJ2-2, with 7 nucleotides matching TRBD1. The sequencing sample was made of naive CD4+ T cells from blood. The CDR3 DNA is TGTGCCAGCGCGCGCCCCTGGCAGGGGGCCGGGGAGCTGTTTTTT. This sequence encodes CASARPWQGAGELFF.